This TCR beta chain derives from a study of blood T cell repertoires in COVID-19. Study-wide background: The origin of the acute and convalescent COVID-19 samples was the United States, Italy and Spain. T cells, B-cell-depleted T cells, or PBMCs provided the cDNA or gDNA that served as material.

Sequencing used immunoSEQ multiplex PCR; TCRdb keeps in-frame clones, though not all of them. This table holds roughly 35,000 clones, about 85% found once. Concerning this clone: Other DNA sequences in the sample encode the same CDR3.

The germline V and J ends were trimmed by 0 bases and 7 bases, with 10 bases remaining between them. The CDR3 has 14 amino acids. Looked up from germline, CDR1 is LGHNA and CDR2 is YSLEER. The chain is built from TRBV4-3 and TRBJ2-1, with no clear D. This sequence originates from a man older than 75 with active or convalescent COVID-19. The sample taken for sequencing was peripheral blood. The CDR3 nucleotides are TGCGCCAGCAGCCAAGATACGAGCCGAAATGAGCAGTTCTTC. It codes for CASSQDTSRNEQFF.